These 20 T cell receptor beta chains were all obtained from the same sample, sequenced in a study of T-cell memory formation after mild COVID-19. A single record per CDR3 protein comes from TCRdb applying MiXCR to the 5' RACE reads. The data hold approximately 270,000 distinct CDR3 sequences, with around 15% observed a single time. The sample taken for sequencing was PBMCs or a T cell subset sorted from them (not recorded which). These receptors came from a man aged 18 to 30 who had mild COVID-19 (a few samples of this study predate the infection). Cell type and time point are not known.

This clonotype has just a few counts. The genes are TRBV29-1 and TRBJ1-1; tentatively, D is TRBD1 (6 bases). The germline CDR1 and CDR2 sequences are SQVTM and ANQGSEA. V dropped 7 bases and J dropped 3 bases, with 12 bases sitting between them. The CDR3 is 12 residues long. CDR3 protein: CSGSRGYTEAFF. The CDR3 DNA sequence: TGCAGCGGATCCAGGGGCTACACTGAAGCTTTCTTT.

This clonotype was detected only a few times. The chain employs TRBV10-2 and TRBJ2-7, with D perhaps matching TRBD2 (6 bases). CDR3 length: 14 amino acids. The ends were cut back, 6 bases at V and 3 bases at J, with 15 bases in the middle. Germline V gene sequence: CDR1 WSHSY, CDR2 SAAADI. CDR3 nucleotide sequence: TGCGCCAGCAGAGAACAGCCGGGGGACTACGAGCAGTACTTC. Translation: CASREQPGDYEQYF.

This clonotype was found a few times. The chain carries TRBV4-2 and TRBJ2-1, with D maybe TRBD1 (7 bases). Germline CDR1 is LGHNA and CDR2 is YNFKEQ. The CDR3 spans 15 residues. The V gene lost 1 base and the J gene lost 7 bases, with 14 bases spanning the gap. CDR3 residues: CASSQVGQGGNEQFF. DNA of the CDR3: TGTGCCAGCAGCCAAGTCGGGCAGGGGGGAAATGAGCAGTTCTTC.

This sequence joins TRBV15 and TRBJ1-2; D may be TRBD1 (6 bases). The germline CDR1 and CDR2 sequences are LNHNV and YYDKDF (reference sequence). The CDR3 length is 17 residues. Between the trimmed V and J ends, which lost 2 bases and 2 bases, there was a span of 18 bases. CDR3: CATSRLPSQQGNYGYTF. CDR3 DNA sequence: TGTGCCACCAGCAGACTCCCCTCGCAACAGGGAAACTATGGCTACACCTTC. The variable domain in full, completed from reference TRBV15 and TRBJ1-2, reads DAMVIQNPRYQVTQFGKPVTLSCSQTLNHNVMYWYQQKSSQAPKLLFHYYDKDFNNEADTPDNFQSRRPNTSFCFLDIRSPGLGDTAMYLCATSRLPSQQGNYGYTFGSGTRLTVV.

The chain is built from TRBV15 and TRBJ2-7; TRBD1 aligns across 9 bases. The V and J ends lost 0 bases and 0 bases, in that order; junction bases with no gene match: 12. The CDR3 loop spans 19 amino acids. Germline lookup yields CDR1 LNHNV and CDR2 YYDKDF (reference sequence). CDR3 residues: CATSRDKRGQGSLSYEQYV. CDR3 bases: TGTGCCACCAGCAGAGATAAGAGGGGACAGGGATCCCTCTCCTACGAGCAGTACGTC.

The V gene is TRBV7-2, the J gene TRBJ1-1; D unresolved. Germline assignment: CDR1 SGHTA and CDR2 FQGNSA. The CDR3 consists of 15 residues. V lost 7 bases to trimming and J lost 1 base, with 16 bases between them. CDR3 in DNA: TGTGCCAGCAACAACCCTGTCGGGCAGAACACTGAAGCTTTCTTT. It specifies CASNNPVGQNTEAFF.

This sequence joins TRBV7-9 and TRBJ1-2, with TRBD1 matching 8 bases. There are 14 residues in the CDR3. V lost 11 bases, J lost 3 bases, and 11 bases stayed unmatched. CDR1 and CDR2 (germline): SEHNR, FQNEAQ (reference sequence). CDR3 region: CAGGQGPGDYGYTF. CDR3 in DNA: TGTGCCGGAGGACAGGGCCCTGGGGACTATGGCTACACCTTC.

This chain uses TRBV5-1 with TRBJ1-2, with 9 bases identical to TRBD1. V was pared by 0 bases and J by 4 bases, with 1 base of the junction left unmatched. In germline, CDR1 is SGHRS, CDR2 YFSETQ. This CDR3 has 14 residues. The CDR3 region has the DNA TGCGCCAGCAGCTTGGGGACAGGGGTCTATGGCTACACCTTC. Protein product: CASSLGTGVYGYTF.

This clonotype appeared a few times. The rearrangement links TRBV12-5 to TRBJ2-2, with D perhaps matching TRBD1 (5 bases). This CDR3 region has 16 residues. Germline loops: CDR1 LGHNT, CDR2 FRNRAP. V was shortened by 5 bases and J by 6 bases, with 19 bases between the two germline ends. The chain's CDR3 is CASGPTDSFSPGELFF. The CDR3 DNA is TGTGCTAGTGGTCCCACCGACAGTTTCTCGCCCGGGGAGCTGTTTTTT.

CDR3 sequence (DNA): TGTGCCAGCAGCTTTGGGGTAGGGAGCAATCAGCCCCAGCATTTT. As protein: CASSFGVGSNQPQHF. The chain joins TRBV7-2 to TRBJ1-5; no clear D gene. CDR3 length equals 15 residues. V lost 3 bases to trimming and J lost 1 base, with 10 bases between them. Per germline, CDR1 SGHTA and CDR2 FQGNSA.

This clonotype occurred many times. The chain recombines TRBV10-3 with TRBJ2-5; a possible D gene is TRBD1 (5 bases). CDR1 is ENHRY and CDR2 is SYGVKD in the germline V gene. This CDR3 spans 15 amino acids. V lost 0 bases to trimming and J lost 4 bases, with 12 bases between them. The CDR3 region has the DNA TGTGCCATCAGTGAGTCGGGGCACCACTTAGAGACCCAGTACTTC. As protein: CAISESGHHLETQYF.

This clonotype has at least ten counts. The chain has TRBV4-3 and TRBJ2-1; D remains unclear. The germline CDR1 and CDR2 sequences are LGHNA and YSLEER. V was cut by 0 bases and J by 5 bases, with 5 bases left in between. There are 13 residues in the CDR3. CDR3 nucleotide sequence: TGCGCCAGCAGCCAAGACTGGCACAATGAGCAGTTCTTC. Translating it yields CASSQDWHNEQFF.

This clonotype has a count of ten or more. The chain uses TRBV20-1 and TRBJ2-5, with 9 bases identical to TRBD2. This CDR3 has 15 amino acids. Trimming took 3 bases from V and 0 from J; bases not matched to a gene: 5. Looked up from germline, CDR1 is DFQATT and CDR2 is SNEGSKA (reference sequence). CDR3 loop: CSARAASGDQETQYF. CDR3 bases: TGCAGTGCTAGGGCAGCTAGCGGGGACCAAGAGACCCAGTACTTC.

The V gene is TRBV9, the J gene TRBJ2-1; D may match TRBD1 or TRBD2 (6 bases each). V was pared by 4 bases and J by 2 bases, with 16 bases between. Germline CDR1 SGDLS, CDR2 YYNGEE. The CDR3 length is 16 residues. As DNA, the CDR3 is TGTGCCAGCAGCTCAGGAGGGGGGCCTCCCTACAATGAGCAGTTCTTC. Protein: CASSSGGGPPYNEQFF.

There are many counts of this clonotype. CDR3 loop: CASSFGHSSYEQYF. CDR3 bases: TGCGCCAGCAGCTTCGGACATAGCTCCTACGAGCAGTACTTC. The V call is TRBV5-1, the J call TRBJ2-7, with a weak D call TRBD1 (5 bases). Trimming cost V 2 bases and J 0 bases, with 9 bases left between them. This CDR3 comprises 14 residues. Germline V gene lookup returns CDR1 SGHRS and CDR2 YFSETQ. The full variable domain, in which reference TRBV5-1 and TRBJ2-7 provide the parts outside the CDR3, is KAGVTQTPRYLIKTRGQQVTLSCSPISGHRSVSWYQQTPGQGLQFLFEYFSETQRNKGNFPGRFSGRQFSNSRSEMNVSTLELGDSALYLCASSFGHSSYEQYFGPGTRLTVT.

This chain joins TRBV27 and TRBJ1-5, with 8 bases lining up with TRBD1. The CDR3 contains 14 residues. V shed 6 bases, J shed 4 bases, and the junction held 5 bases outside the gene matches. The germline V gene has CDR1 MNHEY and CDR2 SMNVEV (reference sequence). Written as DNA, the CDR3 is TGTGCCAGCAGGCAGGGGGCAAGGAATCAGCCCCAGCATTTT. Amino acid sequence: CASRQGARNQPQHF.

The rearrangement joins TRBV7-9 to TRBJ2-3; D unclear. This CDR3 is 15 amino acids long. The V gene lost 1 base and the J gene lost 1 base, with 9 bases spanning the gap. The germline CDR1 and CDR2 sequences are SEHNR and FQNEAQ (reference sequence). The CDR3: CASSLGVTGTDTQYF. CDR3 DNA sequence: TGTGCCAGCAGCTTAGGGGTCACAGGCACAGATACGCAGTATTTT.

This clonotype was detected a few times. J is TRBJ1-2 and V is TRBV10-3, with no clear D. This CDR3 contains 13 residues. V was clipped by 3 bases and J by 4 bases, with 9 bases between them. The V gene's germline CDR1 is ENHRY and CDR2 SYGVKD. CDR3 region: CAISDTFSYGYTF. CDR3 bases: TGTGCCATCAGTGATACTTTTTCCTATGGCTACACCTTC.

This clonotype has only a few counts. The J gene is TRBJ2-1, the V gene TRBV29-1; 7 bases match TRBD1. Germline V CDR1 and CDR2: SQVTM, ANQGSEA. The V segment lost 7 bases and the J segment 0 bases; nucleotides outside the gene matches: 6. The CDR3 extends over 14 amino acids. This CDR3 is CSADRWVSYNEQFF. CDR3 DNA: TGCAGCGCGGACAGGTGGGTCTCCTACAATGAGCAGTTCTTC.

This chain connects TRBV5-8 to TRBJ2-3; TRBD2 matches 8 bases. The CDR3 has 16 amino acids. The germline CDR1 and CDR2 sequences are SGHTS and YDEGEE. V lost 5 bases, J lost 1 base, and 9 bases stayed unmatched. The CDR3 spells CASSPRLRGGTDTQYF. In nucleotides, the CDR3 is TGTGCCAGCAGTCCTCGTTTGCGGGGGGGCACAGATACGCAGTATTTT.